These 25 T cell receptor beta chains originate from one sample sequenced in a study of cytomegalovirus exposure and HLA in healthy donors. The PCR made use of 60 Vbeta and 13 Jbeta primers. Profiling relied on immunoSEQ multiplex PCR, and the TCRdb table lists in-frame clones only, not all of them. The sample includes 150,000 to 200,000 clones. Material for sequencing was PBMCs. The receptors were sampled from an older woman in good health and CMV-seronegative.

The chain joins TRBV7-9 to TRBJ1-5; TRBD1 agrees at 7 bases. Germline trimming cut 2 bases from V and 0 bases from J; bases unmatched to any gene: 1. CDR1 SEHNR and CDR2 FQNEAQ come from the germline V gene (reference sequence). The CDR3 is 15 amino acids. The CDR3 protein is CASSLQGDSNQPQHF. The CDR3 DNA reads TGTGCCAGCAGCTTACAGGGGGATAGCAATCAGCCCCAGCATTTT.

The chain couples TRBV5-1 to TRBJ1-6; TRBD1 matches 7 bases. The CDR3 covers 17 residues. The junction had 7 bases not matched to a gene; V was cut back by 4 bases and J by 0 bases. Per the germline V gene, CDR1 is SGHRS and CDR2 is YFSETQ. The DNA of the CDR3 is TGCGCCAGCAGCCCGGACAGGCCGAGCTCCTATAATTCACCCCTCCACTTT. This encodes CASSPDRPSSYNSPLHF. Full variable domain (rest looked up from reference TRBV5-1 and TRBJ1-6): KAGVTQTPRYLIKTRGQQVTLSCSPISGHRSVSWYQQTPGQGLQFLFEYFSETQRNKGNFPGRFSGRQFSNSRSEMNVSTLELGDSALYLCASSPDRPSSYNSPLHFGNGTRLTVT.

This chain uses TRBV18 with TRBJ1-1; D remains unclear. Germline values: CDR1 KGHSH, CDR2 LQKENI. There are 15 residues in the CDR3. The V end lost 3 bases, the J end lost 0 bases, and 11 bases lay between the germline ends. The CDR3 loop reads CASSPGSSMNTEAFF. The CDR3 nucleotides read TGTGCCAGCTCACCGGGGAGCAGTATGAACACTGAAGCTTTCTTT.

This rearrangement joins TRBV11-2 to TRBJ1-5; D gene uncertain. CDR3 size: 15 residues. Germline V gene sequence: CDR1 SGHAT, CDR2 FQNNGV. The V gene lost 5 bases and the J gene lost 1 base, with 12 bases spanning the gap. The CDR3 here is CASSRGLGSNQPQHF. The CDR3 DNA reads as TGTGCCAGCAGCCGCGGGTTAGGGAGCAATCAGCCCCAGCATTTT.

The rearrangement links TRBV4-3 to TRBJ2-1, with 8 bases lining up with TRBD2. The CDR3 is made up of 16 amino acids. With 3 bases clipped from V and 0 bases from J, the junction kept 4 bases outside the gene matches. Germline assignment: CDR1 LGHNA and CDR2 YSLEER. The CDR3 nucleotides read TGCGCCAGCAGCCACCTTAGCGGGACCTCCTACAATGAGCAGTTCTTC. It is translated as CASSHLSGTSYNEQFF.

The chain recombines TRBV11-1 with TRBJ2-3, with TRBD2 matching over 11 bases. The CDR3 is made up of 16 amino acids. The V segment lost 5 bases and the J segment 2 bases; nucleotides outside the gene matches: 6. Germline values: CDR1 SGHAT, CDR2 FQDESV (reference sequence). The CDR3 region has the DNA TGTGCCAGCAGCCCTCGACTAGCGGGGTACACAGATACGCAGTATTTT. Encoded protein: CASSPRLAGYTDTQYF.

V and J are TRBV9 and TRBJ2-3, with 7 nucleotides matching TRBD2. V dropped 6 bases and J dropped 2; count of bases not matched to a gene: 6. The CDR3 length is 14 residues. Germline V CDR1 and CDR2: SGDLS, YYNGEE. The CDR3 DNA follows: TGTGCCAGCAATTTGGGAGGGCTCACAGATACGCAGTATTTT. Protein: CASNLGGLTDTQYF. Looking up the rest from reference TRBV9 and TRBJ2-3 gives the full variable domain: DSGVTQTPKHLITATGQRVTLRCSPRSGDLSVYWYQQSLDQGLQFLIQYYNGEERAKGNILERFSAQQFPDLHSELNLSSLELGDSALYFCASNLGGLTDTQYFGPGTRLTVL.

The genes are TRBV19 and TRBJ1-5; 8 nucleotides align to TRBD1. J gave up 4 bases and V 3 bases, and 5 bases lay outside the gene matches. Germline assignment: CDR1 LNHDA and CDR2 SQIVND (reference sequence). This CDR3 is built from 15 residues. CDR3 sequence: CASSIGQGLNQPQHF. DNA of the CDR3: TGTGCCAGTAGTATTGGACAGGGATTAAATCAGCCCCAGCATTTT.

V gene TRBV7-2 combines with J gene TRBJ2-5; TRBD1 might be the D (5 bases). V gave up 3 bases and J gave up 2 bases, with 7 bases separating them. Germline assignment: CDR1 SGHTA and CDR2 FQGNSA. The CDR3 sequence is 13 residues long. The CDR3 reads CASSFRAQETQYF. The CDR3 DNA is TGTGCCAGCAGCTTCAGGGCTCAAGAGACCCAGTACTTC.

The J gene is TRBJ2-1, the V gene TRBV7-6; TRBD2 matches 8 bases. This CDR3 is built from 14 residues. The trim removed 5 bases at V and 5 bases at J, leaving 5 bases unmatched. The germline V gene encodes CDR1 SGHVS and CDR2 FNYEAQ. The DNA of the CDR3 is TGTGCCAGCAGCCGGAGAGCGGGGGACAATGAGCAGTTCTTC. Amino acid sequence: CASSRRAGDNEQFF.

The chain couples TRBV18 to TRBJ2-7, with D possibly TRBD1 on 6 matching bases. Germline V lookup: CDR1 KGHSH, CDR2 LQKENI. The ends were cut back, 4 bases at V and 0 bases at J, with 10 bases in the middle. The CDR3 extends over 14 amino acids. CDR3 sequence: CASSRRDNSYEQYF. The CDR3 DNA reads as TGTGCCAGCTCACGTCGGGACAACTCCTACGAGCAGTACTTC.

This chain's CDR3 is CASSPAGGEEKLFF. Here the CDR3 DNA reads TGTGCCAGCTCACCAGCAGGGGGAGAGGAAAAACTGTTTTTT. The rearrangement uses TRBV18 and TRBJ1-4; 7 bases map to TRBD1. This CDR3 comprises 14 residues. The V and J ends lost 2 bases and 8 bases, in that order; junction bases with no gene match: 5. CDR1 and CDR2 (germline): KGHSH, LQKENI. Together with reference TRBV18 and TRBJ1-4, the CDR3 gives the full variable domain: NAGVMQNPRHLVRRRGQEARLRCSPMKGHSHVYWYRQLPEEGLKFMVYLQKENIIDESGMPKERFSAEFPKEGPSILRIQQVVRGDSAAYFCASSPAGGEEKLFFGSGTQLSVL.

The chain has TRBV7-8 and TRBJ2-7; no clear D gene. Germline assignment: CDR1 SGHVS and CDR2 FQNEAQ. This CDR3 has 15 residues. Trimming took off 8 bases at V and 5 bases at J, with 22 bases between the two ends. The CDR3 DNA sequence: TGTGCCAGCTCCGGAGAGACCGTGATACGGGACGAGCAGTACTTC. Translated: CASSGETVIRDEQYF.

The genes are TRBV29-1 and TRBJ2-7; 14 positions match TRBD2. CDR1 is SQVTM and CDR2 is ANQGSEA in the germline V gene. This CDR3 has 14 residues. The trim removed 5 bases at V and 7 bases at J, leaving 7 bases unmatched. The CDR3 nucleotides read TGCAGCGTTTCCGGGACTAGCGGGAGTGAAGAGCAGTACTTC. This encodes CSVSGTSGSEEQYF.

The chain carries TRBV5-1 and TRBJ1-1; maybe TRBD1 (5 bases). In germline, CDR1 is SGHRS, CDR2 YFSETQ. The CDR3 has 16 residues. V shed 2 bases and J shed 5 bases, with 19 bases lying between them. CDR3 region: CASSFSSAGRLTEAFF. The CDR3 bases are TGCGCCAGCAGCTTCTCATCGGCAGGGCGGTTGACTGAAGCTTTCTTT.

The chain links TRBV7-3 to TRBJ2-7; TRBD1 aligns across 9 bases. The germline CDR1 and CDR2 sequences are SGHTA and FQGTGA. This CDR3 comprises 13 residues. After removal of 4 bases from V and 7 bases from J, the junction contained 5 bases not matched to a gene. In nucleotides, the CDR3 is TGTGCCAGCAGCTCGACAGGGGGGGGAGAGCAGTACTTC. Its translation is CASSSTGGGEQYF. Full variable domain (outside the CDR3, taken from reference TRBV7-3 and TRBJ2-7): GAGVSQTPSNKVTEKGKYVELRCDPISGHTALYWYRQSLGQGPEFLIYFQGTGAADDSGLPNDRFFAVRPEGSVSTLKIQRTERGDSAVYLCASSSTGGGEQYFGPGTRLTVT.

With respect to this clone: Other DNA sequences in the sample encode the same CDR3. The chain employs TRBV7-9 and TRBJ1-1; D remains ambiguous. The length of the CDR3 is 15 residues. Trimming removed 5 bases from V and 1 base from J, with 14 bases in between. Germline V CDR1 and CDR2: SEHNR, FQNEAQ (reference sequence). Here the CDR3 DNA reads TGTGCCAGCAGCCCTAGAGGCAGCCGGAACACTGAAGCTTTCTTT. Translation: CASSPRGSRNTEAFF. The full variable domain, completed using reference TRBV7-9 and TRBJ1-1, is DTGVSQNPRHKITKRGQNVTFRCDPISEHNRLYWYRQTLGQGPEFLTYFQNEAQLEKSRLLSDRFSAERPKGSFSTLEIQRTEQGDSAMYLCASSPRGSRNTEAFFGQGTRLTVV.

This chain links TRBV18 with TRBJ1-5; 7 bases fit TRBD1. There are 17 residues in the CDR3. From germline, CDR1 is KGHSH and CDR2 LQKENI. Losses at the gene ends were 2 bases for V and 5 bases for J; bases not matched to a gene: 12. CDR3 sequence reads: CASSPSPGSGGYQPQHF. The CDR3 DNA reads as TGTGCCAGCTCACCAAGCCCCGGGTCAGGGGGTTATCAGCCCCAGCATTTT.

The genes are TRBV18 and TRBJ1-1; TRBD1 matches at 7 bases. Germline V gene data show CDR1 as KGHSH and CDR2 as LQKENI. The CDR3 covers 13 residues. Germline trimming cut 4 bases from V and 4 bases from J; bases unmatched to any gene: 3. The CDR3 spells CASSLTGVTEAFF. The CDR3 coding sequence is TGTGCCAGCTCACTAACAGGGGTCACTGAAGCTTTCTTT.

The J gene is TRBJ2-1, the V gene TRBV19; D perhaps matches TRBD1 (7 bases). V was pared by 3 bases and J by 5 bases, with 14 bases between. The germline gives CDR1 LNHDA, CDR2 SQIVND (reference sequence). CDR3 length: 15 residues. The CDR3 coding sequence is TGTGCCAGTAGTATCGATCAGGGGGGCAACAATGAGCAGTTCTTC. Translating gives CASSIDQGGNNEQFF.

The chain couples TRBV7-2 to TRBJ1-5, with D possibly TRBD1 on 6 matching bases. CDR1 is SGHTA, CDR2 FQGNSA, per germline. The CDR3 totals 15 residues. V lost 5 bases and J 4 bases, leaving 15 bases between the germline ends. Here the CDR3 DNA reads TGTGCCAGCAGCCCGTCCACAGGGCGTAATCAGCCCCAGCATTTT. Its protein product is CASSPSTGRNQPQHF.

The chain is built from TRBV2 and TRBJ2-7; 8 nucleotides line up with TRBD1. With 7 bases clipped from V and 9 bases from J, the junction kept 5 bases outside the gene matches. This CDR3 is built from 11 residues. Germline CDR1 and CDR2: SNHLY and FYNNEI. The CDR3 DNA sequence: TGTGCCAGCATCGGACAGGGAACGCAGTACTTC. It specifies CASIGQGTQYF.

The chain links TRBV14 to TRBJ2-7; a possible D gene is TRBD2 (7 bases). From germline, CDR1 is SGHDN and CDR2 FVKESK. The V end lost 5 bases, the J end lost 2 bases, and 13 bases lay between the germline ends. The CDR3 loop spans 14 amino acids. The CDR3 DNA reads TGTGCCAGCAGCTGGGGGGGGGCGCCCTACGAGCAGTACTTC. Protein product: CASSWGGAPYEQYF. The full variable domain, rest sourced from reference TRBV14 and TRBJ2-7, is EAGVTQFPSHSVIEKGQTVTLRCDPISGHDNLYWYRRVMGKEIKFLLHFVKESKQDESGMPNNRFLAERTGGTYSTLKVQPAELEDSGVYFCASSWGGAPYEQYFGPGTRLTVT.

The chain has TRBV7-3 and TRBJ2-3, with D possibly being TRBD2 (6 bases). Trimming removed 5 bases at V and 2 bases at J, with 8 bases between. This CDR3 contains 13 residues. The V gene's germline CDR1 is SGHTA and CDR2 FQGTGA. CDR3 DNA: TGTGCCAGCAGCCAGGACTACACAGATACGCAGTATTTT. Amino acid sequence: CASSQDYTDTQYF. Together with reference TRBV7-3 and TRBJ2-3, the CDR3 gives the full variable domain: GAGVSQTPSNKVTEKGKYVELRCDPISGHTALYWYRQSLGQGPEFLIYFQGTGAADDSGLPNDRFFAVRPEGSVSTLKIQRTERGDSAVYLCASSQDYTDTQYFGPGTRLTVL.

The rearrangement uses TRBV9 and TRBJ2-2, with a weak D call TRBD2 (6 bases). This CDR3 comprises 16 residues. The V and J ends lost 3 bases and 1 base respectively, with 13 bases between them. Germline values: CDR1 SGDLS, CDR2 YYNGEE. This CDR3 reads CASSATRGWNTGELFF. DNA for the CDR3: TGTGCCAGCAGCGCGACTAGGGGCTGGAACACCGGGGAGCTGTTTTTT.